These T cell receptor beta chains were read from a single sample in a study of blood T cell repertoires in COVID-19. Method: immunoSEQ multiplex PCR; TCRdb's copy keeps in-frame clones and lacks some. This table holds under 200,000 clones, around 83% found once. Sequencing was done on a sample of peripheral blood. The receptors here all came from a man aged 45 to 65 with active or convalescent COVID-19. Each CDR3 is given with its conserved first and last residue. A D gene is named only where the DNA matches it firmly. Clone size, where shown, is once, few, many, or a class for clones that have expanded.

>15|TRBJ2-6|TRBV28|TRBD2|-
CASGGGRGEANVLTF
TGTGCCAGCGGGGGTGGGAGGGGTGAAGCCAACGTCCTGACTTTC
>18|TRBJ1-6|TRBV23-1|TRBD1|once
CASSQSVLQGGDNSPLHF
TGCGCCAGCAGTCAATCGGTTTTGCAGGGGGGAGATAATTCACCCCTCCACTTT
>15|TRBJ2-1|TRBV7-9|-|-
CASSSSPPWANEQFF
TGTGCCAGCAGCTCCAGCCCCCCTTGGGCTAATGAGCAGTTCTTC
>16|TRBJ2-1|TRBV4-2|TRBD2|-
CASSQDSSGDYNEQFF
TGTGCCAGCAGCCAAGATTCTAGCGGAGACTACAATGAGCAGTTCTTC
>15|TRBJ2-3|TRBV6-5|TRBD1|-
CASSRQGARTDTQYF
TGTGCCAGCAGCCGACAGGGGGCCAGGACAGATACGCAGTATTTT
>14|TRBJ2-7|TRBV15|-|-
CATSLGGITYEQYF
TGTGCCACGTCGCTTGGCGGGATCACCTACGAGCAGTACTTC
>12|TRBJ1-4|TRBV11-3|-|-
CASRRGYEKLFF
TGTGCCAGCAGAAGGGGTTATGAAAAACTGTTTTTT
>14|TRBJ2-1|TRBV5-6|-|-
CASSYGTRGLEQFF
TGTGCCAGCAGCTACGGGACTAGGGGGCTCGAGCAGTTCTTC
>18|TRBJ1-1|TRBV14|-|-
CASSPRPFTTAQGTEAFF
TGTGCCAGCAGCCCAAGGCCCTTCACGACGGCCCAGGGGACTGAAGCTTTCTTT
>15|TRBJ1-4|TRBV4-2|-|-
CASSQSQATNEKLFF
TGTGCCAGCAGCCAATCCCAGGCAACTAATGAAAAACTGTTTTTT
>12|TRBJ1-2|TRBV6-5|-|-
CASVTSSYGYTF
TGTGCCAGCGTGACAAGCTCCTATGGCTACACCTTC
>13|TRBJ2-5|TRBV28|-|-
CASSLEAPKTQYF
TGTGCCAGCAGTTTAGAGGCACCGAAGACCCAGTACTTC
>16|TRBJ2-5|TRBV6-4|TRBD2|-
CASSATAGAGGETQYF
TGTGCCAGCAGTGCCACAGCGGGAGCCGGGGGAGAGACCCAGTACTTC
>14|TRBJ1-2|TRBV19|TRBD1|-
CASSITGVGLGYTF
TGTGCCAGTAGTATTACAGGGGTAGGATTGGGCTACACCTTC
>15|TRBJ2-3|TRBV11-2|-|-
CASSLEGVSLATQYF
TGTGCCAGCAGCTTAGAAGGCGTTTCACTAGCCACGCAGTATTTT
>17|TRBJ2-7|TRBV20-1|TRBD2|once
CSASKLAGASRSYEQYF
TGCAGTGCTAGTAAACTAGCGGGGGCCTCTCGTTCCTACGAGCAGTACTTC
>15|TRBJ2-1|TRBV9|TRBD2|-
CASSDRLAGAYEQFF
TGTGCCAGCAGCGATCGACTAGCGGGAGCTTATGAGCAGTTCTTC
>17|TRBJ2-2|TRBV23-1|TRBD1|-
CASSLSGTGYDTGELFF
TGCGCCAGCAGTCTCTCCGGGACAGGGTATGACACCGGGGAGCTGTTTTTT
>16|TRBJ1-3|TRBV7-2|-|-
CASVENGVGSGNTIYF
TGTGCCAGCGTAGAAAACGGGGTTGGCTCTGGAAACACCATATATTTT
>12|TRBJ2-7|TRBV27|-|-
CASSPNSYEQYF
TGTGCCAGCAGTCCCAACTCCTACGAGCAGTACTTC
>14|TRBJ1-1|TRBV5-4|-|-
CASSSGQMRTEAFF
TGTGCCAGCAGCTCAGGACAGATGAGGACTGAAGCTTTCTTT
>13|TRBJ1-1|TRBV6-4|-|-
CASSVTGNTEAFF
TGTGCCAGCAGTGTTACGGGAAACACTGAAGCTTTCTTT
>14|TRBJ2-2|TRBV2|-|many
CASSEDPGAGELFF
TGTGCCAGCAGTGAAGACCCAGGGGCCGGGGAGCTGTTTTTT
>13|TRBJ1-2|TRBV2|TRBD1|-
CASRTGMDYGYTF
TGTGCCAGCAGGACAGGGATGGACTATGGCTACACCTTC
>13|TRBJ1-2|TRBV2|-|-
CASSGQANYGYTF
TGTGCCAGCAGTGGACAGGCTAACTATGGCTACACCTTC
>17|TRBJ2-1|TRBV11-2|TRBD2|-
CASSFGNSGRFVDEQFF
TGTGCCAGCAGCTTCGGTAATAGCGGGAGGTTTGTAGATGAGCAGTTCTTC
>17|TRBJ2-2|TRBV4-1|TRBD1|-
CASSQDGGRGLTGELFF
TGCGCCAGCAGCCAAGATGGTGGCAGGGGGCTTACCGGGGAGCTGTTTTTT
>15|TRBJ1-1|TRBV5-1|TRBD1|-
CASSTTGGGNTEAFF
TGCGCCAGCAGCACCACAGGGGGCGGAAACACTGAAGCTTTCTTT
>18|TRBJ2-2|TRBV4-2|TRBD1|-
CASSQTGTGVYRSGELFF
TGTGCCAGCAGCCAAACCGGGACAGGGGTTTATCGTTCTGGGGAGCTGTTTTTT
>16|TRBJ1-1|TRBV7-8|-|-
CASSLGVRLLNTEAFF
TGTGCCAGCAGCTTAGGGGTTAGACTATTGAACACTGAAGCTTTCTTT
>13|TRBJ2-2|TRBV12-3/TRBV12-4|TRBD1|-
CASRGQGPGELFF
TGTGCCAGCAGAGGACAGGGGCCCGGGGAGCTGTTTTTT
>15|TRBJ1-2|TRBV19|TRBD1|-
CASSTRQGANYGYTF
TGTGCCAGTAGTACCCGACAGGGAGCTAACTATGGCTACACCTTC